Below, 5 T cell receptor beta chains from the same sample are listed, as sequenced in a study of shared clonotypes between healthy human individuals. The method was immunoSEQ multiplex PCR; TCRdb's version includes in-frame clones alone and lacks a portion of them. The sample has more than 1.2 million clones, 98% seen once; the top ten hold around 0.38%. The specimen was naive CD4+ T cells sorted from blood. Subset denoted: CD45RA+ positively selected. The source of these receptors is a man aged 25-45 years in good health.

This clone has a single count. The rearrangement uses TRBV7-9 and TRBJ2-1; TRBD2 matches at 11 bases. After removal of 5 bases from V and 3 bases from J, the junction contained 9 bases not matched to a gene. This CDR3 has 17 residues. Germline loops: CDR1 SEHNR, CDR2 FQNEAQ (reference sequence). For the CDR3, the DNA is TGTGCCAGCAGCCCAGAACCCGGGACTAGCGGCTACAATGAGCAGTTCTTC. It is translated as CASSPEPGTSGYNEQFF.

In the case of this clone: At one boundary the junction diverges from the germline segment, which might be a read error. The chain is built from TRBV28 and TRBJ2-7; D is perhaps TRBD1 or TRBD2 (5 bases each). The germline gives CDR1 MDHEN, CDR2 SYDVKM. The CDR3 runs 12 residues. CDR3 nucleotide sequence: TGTGCCAGCAGTGACCTCCCGGGGCGTGGTGTCTTC. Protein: CASSDLPGRGVF. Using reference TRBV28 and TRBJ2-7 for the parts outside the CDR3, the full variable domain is DVKVTQSSRYLVKRTGEKVFLECVQDMDHENMFWYRQDPGLGLRLIYFSYDVKMKEKGDIPEGYSVSREKKERFSLILESASTNQTSMYLCASSDLPGRGVFGPGTRLTVT.

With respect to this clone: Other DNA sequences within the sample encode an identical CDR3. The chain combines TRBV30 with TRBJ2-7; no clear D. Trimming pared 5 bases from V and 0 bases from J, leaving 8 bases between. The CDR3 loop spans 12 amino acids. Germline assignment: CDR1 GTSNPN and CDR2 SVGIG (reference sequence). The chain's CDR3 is CAWGASSYEQYF. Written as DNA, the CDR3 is TGTGCCTGGGGAGCGAGCTCCTACGAGCAGTACTTC.

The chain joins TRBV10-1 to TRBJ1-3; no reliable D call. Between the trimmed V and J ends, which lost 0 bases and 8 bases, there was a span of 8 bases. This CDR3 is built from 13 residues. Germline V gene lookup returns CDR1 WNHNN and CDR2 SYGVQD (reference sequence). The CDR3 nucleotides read TGCGCCAGCAGTGAGTCGGGCGGGGACACCATATATTTT. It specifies CASSESGGDTIYF.

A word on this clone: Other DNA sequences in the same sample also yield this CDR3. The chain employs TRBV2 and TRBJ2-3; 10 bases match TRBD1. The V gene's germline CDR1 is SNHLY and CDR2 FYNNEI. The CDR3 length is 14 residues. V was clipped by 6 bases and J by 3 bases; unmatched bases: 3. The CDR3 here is CASSRDRGTDTQYF. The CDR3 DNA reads TGTGCCAGCAGCCGGGACAGGGGAACAGATACGCAGTATTTT.